This is a list of T cell receptor beta chains from one sample in a study of cytomegalovirus exposure and HLA in healthy donors. Produced via immunoSEQ multiplex PCR; TCRdb's table is partial and in-frame only. The sample contains approximately 50,000 clones, around 80% of which appear only once. The material sequenced was PBMCs. The receptor set was obtained from a boy younger than 18 in good health and CMV-seropositive. The CDR3 runs from the conserved cysteine through the conserved F or W. The D gene is left open where the match is weak. Clone sizes are given selectively: once, few, many, or a class where the clone is expanded.

d_call	v_call	clone_size	j_call	cdr3_nt	cdr3_aa
TRBD1	TRBV20-1	.	TRBJ2-1	TGCAGTACAGGGGTCTACAATGAGCAGTTCTTC	CSTGVYNEQFF
.	TRBV7-6	once	TRBJ2-5	TGTGCCAGCAGCTACAGCCAAGAGACCCAGTACTTC	CASSYSQETQYF
.	TRBV5-1	.	TRBJ2-2	TGCGCCAGCAGCTTGAGTGGCACATACACCGGGGAGCTGTTTTTT	CASSLSGTYTGELFF
.	TRBV19	.	TRBJ1-5	TGTGCCAGTAGTATACTCCCCAGGGAAGGACAGCCCCAGCATTTT	CASSILPREGQPQHF
TRBD1	TRBV7-8	.	TRBJ2-3	TGTGCCAGCAGCTCCCGGACAGGGGTTGTAGATACGCAGTATTTT	CASSSRTGVVDTQYF
TRBD1	TRBV5-6	few	TRBJ1-5	TGTGCCAGCAGCTTGGGACAGGGGTGGAATCAGCCCCAGCATTTT	CASSLGQGWNQPQHF
.	TRBV5-4	.	TRBJ2-3	TGTGCCAGCAGCAACCGACTCACCACAGATACGCAGTATTTT	CASSNRLTTDTQYF
.	TRBV4-1	few	TRBJ1-1	TGCGCCAGCAGCCAAGATCAAATCGGGGACACTGAAGCTTTCTTT	CASSQDQIGDTEAFF
TRBD2	TRBV7-2	.	TRBJ2-5	TGTGCCAGCAGCTCACTAGCGGGGGACCAACAAGAGACCCAGTACTTC	CASSSLAGDQQETQYF
TRBD2	TRBV6-5	.	TRBJ2-7	TGTGCCAGCAGTTACGGGGGCGGGAGGAACGAGCAGTACTTC	CASSYGGGRNEQYF
TRBD1	TRBV6-6	few	TRBJ1-5	TGTGCCAGCACCCCTTGGGGACAGGAAGGGGGACAGCCCCAGCATTTT	CASTPWGQEGGQPQHF
TRBD1	TRBV10-3	once	TRBJ2-7	TGTGCCATCAGGGACAGGGGGCTAGTCGAGCAGTACTTC	CAIRDRGLVEQYF
.	TRBV12-5	.	TRBJ2-1	TGTGCTAGTGGTTTGGACAACAATGAGCAGTTCTTC	CASGLDNNEQFF
TRBD1	TRBV7-9	.	TRBJ2-7	TGTGCCAGCAGCAGGATTTTTACCGCCGGGACAGAATACTACGAGCAGTACTTC	CASSRIFTAGTEYYEQYF
.	TRBV19	.	TRBJ2-3	TGTGCCAGTAGTCCGAACGCGGGGTCCACAGATACGCAGTATTTT	CASSPNAGSTDTQYF
TRBD2	TRBV5-1	.	TRBJ2-3	TGCGCCAGCAGCTTGGAGGCGGGGGACACAGATACGCAGTATTTT	CASSLEAGDTDTQYF
TRBD2	TRBV5-1	.	TRBJ2-3	TGCGCCAGCAGAATCGAAACTAGCGGGGGACTAGTAGATACGCAGTATTTT	CASRIETSGGLVDTQYF
.	TRBV29-1	.	TRBJ1-3	TGCAGCGTTGAAGTAGCAGCTGGAAACACCATATATTTT	CSVEVAAGNTIYF
.	TRBV4-1	.	TRBJ2-4	TGCGCCAGCAGCCAAGAGGGCTTGGGTTCCCAAAACATTCAGTACTTC	CASSQEGLGSQNIQYF
.	TRBV19	.	TRBJ1-5	TGTGCCAGCGAGGGAATGGGACAAGAAGTCAATCAGCCCCAGCATTTT	CASEGMGQEVNQPQHF
.	TRBV6-5	.	TRBJ2-1	TGTGCCAGCAGCTTTATCAGCTCCTACAATGAGCAGTTCTTC	CASSFISSYNEQFF
TRBD1	TRBV9	.	TRBJ2-1	TGTGCCAGCAGCGAGGGGGCGGTGTTAACCTACAATGAGCAGTTCTTC	CASSEGAVLTYNEQFF
.	TRBV11-2	once	TRBJ2-1	TGTGCCAGCAGCCCGGCGGATGAGCAGTTCTTC	CASSPADEQFF
TRBD2	TRBV6-8	.	TRBJ2-2	TGTGCCAGCAGCCGCCAGTCGAGCGGGGGGAACCACGGGGAGCTGTTTTTT	CASSRQSSGGNHGELFF
.	TRBV5-8	.	TRBJ2-5	TGTGCCAGCAGCTTGGAAGGGAGAGAGACCCAGTACTTC	CASSLEGRETQYF
.	TRBV6-1	few	TRBJ2-3	TGTGCCAGCAAGGGGACTCGAGGTATTACAGATACGCAGTATTTT	CASKGTRGITDTQYF
.	TRBV6-5	.	TRBJ2-7	TGTGCCAGCAGTTCGTTCCGGGGGGCGTCCTACGAGCAGTACTTC	CASSSFRGASYEQYF
.	TRBV5-6	.	TRBJ2-5	TGTGCCAGCAGCTTGAGAGCGATGATCCAAGAGACCCAGTACTTC	CASSLRAMIQETQYF
TRBD2	TRBV2	.	TRBJ2-2	TGTGCCAGCGTTCTAGCGGGGGGCTGGGGGGAGCTGTTTTTT	CASVLAGGWGELFF
.	TRBV5-4	.	TRBJ1-2	TGTGCCAGCAGCTTTTCCGAGGGCTACACCTTC	CASSFSEGYTF
.	TRBV5-1	.	TRBJ1-2	TGCGCCAGCAGCTTGTGGGGGGGCGCCAACTATGGCTACACCTTC	CASSLWGGANYGYTF
TRBD1	TRBV5-4	.	TRBJ2-5	TGTGCCAGCAGCCCTGGCAGTCCCCGGGACAGCTCAGAGACCCAGTACTTC	CASSPGSPRDSSETQYF
TRBD1	TRBV7-9	.	TRBJ1-1	TGTGCCAGCAGTGGACAGGGAGGGGACACTGAAGCTTTCTTT	CASSGQGGDTEAFF
.	TRBV6-4	.	TRBJ1-1	TGTGCCAGCCCCCAGGATCCTATGAACACTGAAGCTTTCTTT	CASPQDPMNTEAFF
.	TRBV7-9	few	TRBJ1-1	TGTGCCAGCAGTCCGAGACGAGAGGTTGCGAACACTGAAGCTTTCTTT	CASSPRREVANTEAFF
.	TRBV7-9	.	TRBJ1-2	TGTGCCAGCAGCCTGAGGGGGGGATATGGCTACACCTTC	CASSLRGGYGYTF
.	TRBV4-1	few	TRBJ2-7	TGCGCCAGCAGCCAAGAATTCGGGGCCTACGAGCAGTACTTC	CASSQEFGAYEQYF
TRBD1	TRBV7-9	.	TRBJ1-1	TGTGCCAGCAGCTTAGCCACCCGCCCATGGGACAGCAACACTGAAGCTTTCTTT	CASSLATRPWDSNTEAFF
.	TRBV5-4	once	TRBJ2-1	TGTGCCAGCAGCTTGGGACAGAACGAGCAGTTCTTC	CASSLGQNEQFF
.	TRBV10-3	.	TRBJ1-1	TGTGCCATCAGTGACGGGGATGGGAACACTGAAGCTTTCTTT	CAISDGDGNTEAFF
.	TRBV5-6	.	TRBJ1-2	TGTGCCAGCAGCTTCGGGTCAAGTGGCTACACCTTC	CASSFGSSGYTF
.	TRBV6-5	.	TRBJ2-7	TGTGCCAGCAGTTTGGGTGTGGAGGGATTATCTGGCGAGCAGTACTTC	CASSLGVEGLSGEQYF
.	TRBV5-1	few	TRBJ2-2	TGCGCCAGCAGCTTGGCACAAAACACCGGGGAGCTGTTTTTT	CASSLAQNTGELFF
.	TRBV2	.	TRBJ2-7	TGTGCCATGGGGCAGGGGTCATACGAGCAGTACTTC	CAMGQGSYEQYF
TRBD1	TRBV10-3	.	TRBJ2-2	TGTGCCAGCTCATTTGGACAGGGCCCCGGGGAGCTGTTTTTT	CASSFGQGPGELFF
.	TRBV6-6	.	TRBJ1-1	TGTGCCAGCAGTTACTTAGTGACTGAAGCTTTCTTT	CASSYLVTEAFF
.	TRBV27	.	TRBJ1-5	TGTGCCAGCAGCCATATAGATCAGCCCCAGCATTTT	CASSHIDQPQHF
TRBD1	TRBV7-9	few	TRBJ1-2	TGTGCCAGCAGCTTATATACAACAGGGGGAGGCTACACCTTC	CASSLYTTGGGYTF
TRBD2	TRBV6-1	.	TRBJ2-7	TGTGCCAGCAGTGCCTTAGCGGGGGGGCGGTACGAGCAGTACTTC	CASSALAGGRYEQYF